This T cell receptor (beta chain) was identified during a study of OX40 agonist ivuxolimab in advanced cancers. Germline CDR1 is SGHNT and CDR2 is YYREEE (reference sequence). This CDR3 contains 15 residues. The V segment lost 0 bases and the J segment 2 bases; nucleotides outside the gene matches: 3. Sequenced by immunoSEQ multiplex PCR; TCRdb stores in-frame clones only, minus some. The profile shows tens of thousands of clones, roughly three quarters of them singletons. This chain connects TRBV5-4 to TRBJ2-5; 8 nucleotides match TRBD1. This receptor was obtained from an adult with an advanced solid tumor such as melanoma, head and neck, liver or kidney cancer. Sequences were derived from CD4+ or CD8+ T cells sorted from blood, sampled in a trial of the OX40 agonist ivuxolimab. In DNA, the CDR3 is TGTGCCAGCAGCTTGGGCCAGGGGGCACAAGAGACCCAGTACTTC. It translates to CASSLGQGAQETQYF.